Shown below are 3 T cell receptor beta chains from a single sample sequenced in a study of shared clonotypes between healthy human individuals. Positively selected for CCR7, the CD45RO-negative cells used as naive CD8 cells excluded terminally differentiated effector memory CD45RA+ cells. The repertoire was sequenced with immunoSEQ multiplex PCR; TCRdb's copy has only in-frame clones and lacks some. The sample consists of hundreds of thousands of clones, about 96% of them appearing once. Sample: naive CD8+ T cells sorted from blood. These receptors originate from a woman in her twenties or thirties in good health.

This chain links TRBV13 with TRBJ2-7, with 9 bases that match TRBD2. There are 14 residues in the CDR3. V lost 3 bases to trimming and J lost 6 bases; unmatched junction nucleotides: 6. Germline loops: CDR1 PRHDT, CDR2 FYEKMQ (reference sequence). The CDR3 spells CASSLSLAGFEQYF. CDR3 coding DNA: TGTGCCAGCAGCTTGAGTCTAGCGGGATTCGAGCAGTACTTC.

The chain employs TRBV5-1 and TRBJ2-7, with a tentative D call TRBD2 (6 bases). Germline V gene lookup returns CDR1 SGHRS and CDR2 YFSETQ. Trimming cost V 7 bases and J 7 bases, with 21 bases left between them. The CDR3 is made up of 14 amino acids. The CDR3 DNA reads TGCGCCAGCCAGGACCGGGACTCCCTTTCGGAGCAGTACTTC. Protein product: CASQDRDSLSEQYF.

The chain joins TRBV5-1 to TRBJ1-5, with 9 positions matching TRBD1. Germline V gene data show CDR1 as SGHRS and CDR2 as YFSETQ. Losses at the gene ends were 0 bases for V and 4 bases for J; bases not matched to a gene: 2. The CDR3 runs to 15 residues. In DNA, the CDR3 is TGCGCCAGCAGCTTGGGGACAGGGGTAAATCAGCCCCAGCATTTT. Translating it yields CASSLGTGVNQPQHF. The full variable domain, completed using reference TRBV5-1 and TRBJ1-5, is KAGVTQTPRYLIKTRGQQVTLSCSPISGHRSVSWYQQTPGQGLQFLFEYFSETQRNKGNFPGRFSGRQFSNSRSEMNVSTLELGDSALYLCASSLGTGVNQPQHFGDGTRLSIL.